The text below deals with one T cell receptor beta chain. The data were produced by immunoSEQ multiplex PCR, yet TCRdb's version contains in-frame clones alone and is incomplete. The sample has 110,000 to 150,000 clones, 88% seen once. The data originate from a study of blood T cell repertoires in COVID-19. Turning to the study itself: The origin of the acute and convalescent COVID-19 samples was the United States, Italy and Spain.

The junction had 8 bases not matched to a gene; V was cut back by 3 bases and J by 5 bases. CDR1 and CDR2 from the germline V gene are SGDLS and YYNGEE. The CDR3 covers 15 residues. The chain employs TRBV9 and TRBJ2-5, with TRBD1 matching 9 bases. The sample taken for sequencing was peripheral blood. The source is a man aged 45 to 65 with active or convalescent COVID-19. CDR3 sequence (DNA): TGTGCCAGCAGCGAGACAGGGGGTTTGGAGGAGACCCAGTACTTC. It encodes CASSETGGLEETQYF.